The 26 T cell receptor beta chains reported below all come from one sample, sequenced in a study of T cells in localized non-small cell lung cancer. Clones were sequenced by immunoSEQ multiplex PCR, and TCRdb holds only the in-frame ones, with some missing. The table records around 64,000 clones, 80% to 90% of them present only once. The sample here was PBMCs, taken before any cancer treatment. All receptors come from a man between 40 and 70 years old with stage II lung adenocarcinoma.

The V and J genes are TRBV29-1 and TRBJ2-1, with TRBD2 matching over 11 bases. The CDR3 length is 18 residues. The V gene end was trimmed by 2 bases and the J gene end by 3 bases; junction bases not matched to a gene: 12. From germline, CDR1 is SQVTM and CDR2 ANQGSEA. CDR3: CSVERASGRSTRYNEQFF. CDR3 nucleotide sequence: TGCAGCGTTGAAAGGGCTAGCGGGAGGTCAACGCGCTACAATGAGCAGTTCTTC.

This rearrangement joins TRBV5-4 to TRBJ2-3; D is ambiguous. The CDR3 length is 15 residues. CDR1 is SGHNT and CDR2 is YYREEE in the germline V gene (reference sequence). The germline V and J ends were trimmed by 1 base and 1 base, with 10 bases remaining between them. CDR3 protein: CASSLSPVGTDTQYF. The DNA of the CDR3 is TGTGCCAGCAGCTTGTCCCCCGTTGGCACAGATACGCAGTATTTT.

V and J are TRBV5-4 and TRBJ2-3, with 9 bases identical to TRBD2. V was clipped by 5 bases and J by 4 bases; unmatched bases: 11. This CDR3 spans 16 amino acids. Germline-derived CDR1 and CDR2 are SGHNT and YYREEE (reference sequence). DNA of the CDR3: TGTGCCAGCAGTTTACTTAGCGGGAGTGGGTCAGATACGCAGTATTTT. Translated, it gives CASSLLSGSGSDTQYF.

This chain links TRBV7-9 with TRBJ2-7; TRBD2 matches 7 bases. V gave up 1 base and J gave up 3 bases; unmatched junction bases: 3. This CDR3 spans 14 amino acids. The germline V gene encodes CDR1 SEHNR and CDR2 FQNEAQ (reference sequence). The DNA for the CDR3 is TGTGCCAGCAGCTTAGATGGGGGGGACTACGAGCAGTACTTC. Its protein product is CASSLDGGDYEQYF.

The rearrangement links TRBV14 to TRBJ2-7, with 8 bases matching TRBD2. This CDR3 contains 16 residues. Unmatched junction bases numbered 7, after V lost 1 base and J lost 2 bases. Germline V gene data show CDR1 as SGHDN and CDR2 as FVKESK. CDR3 sequence reads: CASSQARSGSPYEQYF. The CDR3 nucleotides are TGTGCCAGCAGCCAAGCGAGGAGCGGGAGTCCCTACGAGCAGTACTTC.

This rearrangement joins TRBV30 to TRBJ1-2; 9 bases map to TRBD1. CDR3 size: 17 residues. J was trimmed by 4 bases and V by 0 bases; bases with no gene match: 12. Germline-derived CDR1 and CDR2 are GTSNPN and SVGIG (reference sequence). The CDR3 DNA sequence: TGTGCCTGGAGTGTACCTCGTCGGACAGGGGCTGGCTATGGCTACACCTTC. It codes for CAWSVPRRTGAGYGYTF. The full variable domain, with the rest looked up from reference TRBV30 and TRBJ1-2, is SQTIHQWPATLVQPVGSPLSLECTVEGTSNPNLYWYRQAAGRGLQLLFYSVGIGQISSEVPQNLSASRPQDRQFILSSKKLLLSDSGFYLCAWSVPRRTGAGYGYTFGSGTRLTVV.

This clone was recorded once. The chain recombines TRBV30 with TRBJ2-1; 7 bases are shared with TRBD2. The CDR3 is 15 amino acids. J lost 4 bases, V lost 0 bases, and 6 bases had no gene match. In germline, CDR1 is GTSNPN, CDR2 SVGIG (reference sequence). CDR3 in DNA: TGTGCCTGGAGTGTTAAGGCTAGCGGTTACAATGAGCAGTTCTTC. Its translation is CAWSVKASGYNEQFF.

This chain links TRBV9 with TRBJ2-7; D may be TRBD2 (6 bases). The V and J ends lost 3 bases and 2 bases respectively, with 15 bases between them. CDR3 length: 15 amino acids. The germline V gene encodes CDR1 SGDLS and CDR2 YYNGEE. CDR3 DNA: TGTGCCAGCAGCGGAGGGAGTAGCGGAACCTACGAGCAGTACTTC. This encodes CASSGGSSGTYEQYF.

Relative to its sample, this clone is medium-sized. The chain links TRBV11-2 to TRBJ2-7; D is ambiguous. The CDR3 covers 11 residues. V was shortened by 5 bases and J by 7 bases, with 9 bases between the two germline ends. Germline values: CDR1 SGHAT, CDR2 FQNNGV. CDR3 nucleotide sequence: TGTGCCAGCAGCGTGCGGTTTGAGCAGTACTTC. Protein: CASSVRFEQYF. The whole variable domain, remainder taken from reference TRBV11-2 and TRBJ2-7, is EAGVAQSPRYKIIEKRQSVAFWCNPISGHATLYWYQQILGQGPKLLIQFQNNGVVDDSQLPKDRFSAERLKGVDSTLKIQPAKLEDSAVYLCASSVRFEQYFGPGTRLTVT.

The rearrangement joins TRBV18 to TRBJ1-1; weak D call: TRBD1 (5 bases). Germline CDR1 is KGHSH and CDR2 is LQKENI. V gave up 3 bases and J gave up 3 bases, with 8 bases separating them. The length of the CDR3 is 13 residues. This CDR3 is CASSPGPHTEAFF. CDR3 bases: TGTGCCAGCTCACCGGGGCCTCACACTGAAGCTTTCTTT.

This clone was recorded once. The chain couples TRBV19 to TRBJ1-1; D possibly corresponds to TRBD1 (6 bases). Germline V CDR1 and CDR2: LNHDA, SQIVND (reference sequence). The CDR3 length is 14 residues. Trimming removed 1 base at V and 2 bases at J, with 8 bases between. Written as DNA, the CDR3 is TGTGCCAGTAGTATAGCCAGGGGAAACACTGAAGCTTTCTTT. Translated, it gives CASSIARGNTEAFF.

The chain combines TRBV30 with TRBJ1-2, with a tentative D call TRBD1 (6 bases). The CDR3 length is 12 residues. Per germline, CDR1 GTSNPN and CDR2 SVGIG (reference sequence). V was clipped by 2 bases and J by 7 bases, with 11 bases between them. The CDR3: CAWSSTGIGYTF. The CDR3 coding sequence is TGTGCCTGGAGTTCTACAGGGATTGGCTACACCTTC.

J is TRBJ2-7 and V is TRBV7-9; a weak D match, TRBD2 (6 bases). Between the trimmed V and J ends, which lost 6 bases and 6 bases, there was a span of 15 bases. Germline assignment: CDR1 SEHNR and CDR2 FQNEAQ (reference sequence). The CDR3 length is 13 residues. The CDR3 sequence: CASRGTEGREQYF. The CDR3 DNA reads TGTGCCAGCAGAGGGACGGAGGGCCGCGAGCAGTACTTC.

DNA of the CDR3: TGTGCCAGCAGTTACGGGCGGGAGAGATACAATGAGCAGTTCTTC. Its protein product is CASSYGRERYNEQFF. The chain has TRBV6-5 and TRBJ2-1, with 7 bases identical to TRBD2. The CDR3 covers 15 residues. V lost 2 bases to trimming and J lost 4 bases; unmatched junction nucleotides: 5. Germline lookup yields CDR1 MNHEY and CDR2 SVGAGI.

V and J are TRBV18 and TRBJ2-7, with TRBD2 matching 7 bases. The CDR3 is 15 amino acids. Trimming took 6 bases from V and 0 from J; bases not matched to a gene: 8. CDR1 KGHSH and CDR2 LQKENI come from the germline V gene. DNA of the CDR3: TGTGCCAGCTCGCCGGGGGGACCCAGCTCCTACGAGCAGTACTTC. Protein sequence: CASSPGGPSSYEQYF.

V gene TRBV19 combines with J gene TRBJ1-4; tentative D call: TRBD1 (5 bases). Trimming removed 5 bases at V and 2 bases at J, with 12 bases between. There are 15 residues in the CDR3. CDR1 and CDR2 (germline): LNHDA, SQIVND (reference sequence). DNA for the CDR3: TGTGCCAGTAGTGTTCAGGGTGTGACTAATGAAAAACTGTTTTTT. Amino acid sequence: CASSVQGVTNEKLFF.

The J gene is TRBJ2-7, the V gene TRBV10-3; 10 bases fit TRBD2. Germline assignment: CDR1 ENHRY and CDR2 SYGVKD. The CDR3 loop spans 20 amino acids. The trim removed 4 bases at V and 3 bases at J, leaving 21 bases unmatched. The CDR3, as DNA: TGTGCCATCAGTGGCTCGTCACCCAGTGCGGGGACTAGCGCTAACTACGAGCAGTACTTC. This translates into CAISGSSPSAGTSANYEQYF.

This clone showed up just once. The V call is TRBV28, the J call TRBJ1-5, with D possibly being TRBD1 (6 bases). The V gene's germline CDR1 is MDHEN and CDR2 SYDVKM. V gave up 5 bases and J gave up 0 bases, with 14 bases separating them. CDR3 length: 16 amino acids. The CDR3 reads CASSLGQPYSNQPQHF. The DNA of the CDR3 is TGTGCCAGCAGTCTCGGACAGCCTTATAGCAATCAGCCCCAGCATTTT.

The J gene is TRBJ2-2, the V gene TRBV2; TRBD1 matches at 10 bases. CDR3 length: 15 amino acids. CDR1 and CDR2 from the germline V gene are SNHLY and FYNNEI. V was pared by 3 bases and J by 3 bases, with 1 base of the junction left unmatched. The CDR3 DNA sequence: TGTGCCAGCAGTGAGACAGGGGGCGACACCGGGGAGCTGTTTTTT. Amino acids: CASSETGGDTGELFF.

The chain joins TRBV2 to TRBJ2-7; the match to TRBD1 covers 9 bases. The CDR3 has 16 amino acids. Looked up from germline, CDR1 is SNHLY and CDR2 is FYNNEI. V dropped 0 bases and J dropped 3; count of bases not matched to a gene: 6. CDR3 residues: CASSEAKDRGLYEQYF. In nucleotides, the CDR3 is TGTGCCAGCAGTGAAGCCAAGGACAGGGGACTCTACGAGCAGTACTTC.

The V and J genes are TRBV6-1 and TRBJ1-5, with a weak D call TRBD1 (5 bases). Germline values: CDR1 MNHNS, CDR2 SASEGT. This CDR3 is 15 amino acids long. Deletions cut 7 bases from V and 4 bases from J, with 17 bases between. CDR3 region: CASKVTRVGNQPQHF. DNA for the CDR3: TGTGCCAGCAAGGTCACCAGGGTCGGTAATCAGCCCCAGCATTTT.

The gene calls are TRBV2 and TRBJ2-5, with 10 bases fitting TRBD1. This CDR3 comprises 16 residues. J gave up 0 bases and V 6 bases, and 7 bases lay outside the gene matches. Germline V gene data show CDR1 as SNHLY and CDR2 as FYNNEI. CDR3 sequence (DNA): TGTGCCAGCAGGCCCGGGACAGGGGACCACCAAGAGACCCAGTACTTC. It yields the protein CASRPGTGDHQETQYF.

The V gene is TRBV9, the J gene TRBJ2-2; TRBD2 matches 8 bases. V was clipped by 4 bases and J by 4 bases; unmatched bases: 18. This CDR3 has 19 residues. Germline CDR1 SGDLS, CDR2 YYNGEE. The CDR3 protein is CASSSSPGTRGVGTGELFF. CDR3 nucleotide sequence: TGTGCCAGCAGCTCAAGTCCCGGGACTAGGGGAGTGGGCACCGGGGAGCTGTTTTTT.

The CDR3 DNA is TGTGCCTGGAGACACAGGGGGCTCTCTGGAAACACCATATATTTT. This encodes CAWRHRGLSGNTIYF. The chain uses TRBV30 and TRBJ1-3; TRBD1 matches at 9 bases. The CDR3 has 15 amino acids. J lost 0 bases, V lost 3 bases, and 3 bases had no gene match. In germline, CDR1 is GTSNPN, CDR2 SVGIG (reference sequence).

The rearrangement uses TRBV19 and TRBJ1-5; the match to TRBD1 covers 8 bases. Trimming removed 5 bases from V and 5 bases from J; junction bases left unmatched: 8. Germline loops: CDR1 LNHDA, CDR2 SQIVND (reference sequence). This CDR3 contains 15 residues. CDR3 sequence reads: CASSLAGGIDQPQHF. CDR3 nucleotide sequence: TGTGCCAGTAGTCTTGCAGGGGGCATCGATCAGCCCCAGCATTTT.

The chain has TRBV15 and TRBJ2-1, with 8 bases fitting TRBD2. Germline CDR1 reads LNHNV; CDR2 reads YYDKDF (reference sequence). This CDR3 region has 15 residues. Germline trimming cut 6 bases from V and 6 bases from J; bases unmatched to any gene: 10. The CDR3 loop is CATRDKREQGNEQFF. In nucleotides, the CDR3 is TGTGCCACCAGAGATAAGCGGGAGCAGGGCAATGAGCAGTTCTTC.